These 10 T cell receptor beta chains were all obtained from the same sample, sequenced in a study of T-cell memory formation after mild COVID-19. Each CDR3 protein gets one entry after TCRdb re-called the 5' RACE reads with MiXCR. The repertoire holds about 49,000 distinct CDR3 sequences, with 25% to 35% as singletons. Source material: PBMCs or a T cell subset sorted from them (not recorded which). Every receptor here comes from a man younger than 35 who had mild COVID-19 (a few samples of this study predate the infection). Cell type and time point are not known.

This clonotype was found a few times. The chain joins TRBV7-2 to TRBJ2-7; 7 bases are shared with TRBD2. Germline lookup yields CDR1 SGHTA and CDR2 FQGNSA. V was pared by 8 bases and J by 3 bases, with 4 bases of the junction left unmatched. This CDR3 spans 12 amino acids. CDR3 sequence reads: CASGPGGYEQYV. The CDR3 DNA follows: TGTGCCAGCGGCCCGGGGGGCTACGAGCAGTACGTC.

This clonotype was seen more than once but under ten times. The chain has TRBV20-1 and TRBJ2-7; 7 nucleotides align to TRBD2. From germline, CDR1 is DFQATT and CDR2 SNEGSKA (reference sequence). The CDR3 length is 12 residues. Trimming took 5 bases from V and 7 from J; bases not matched to a gene: 8. CDR3 sequence: CSADRSGAEQYV. As DNA, the CDR3 is TGCAGTGCTGATCGGAGCGGGGCTGAGCAGTACGTC.

The chain has TRBV10-2 and TRBJ2-7, with D hard to call. Germline values: CDR1 WSHSY, CDR2 SAAADI. There are 14 residues in the CDR3. V shed 2 bases and J shed 2 bases, with 10 bases lying between them. CDR3 DNA: TGCGCCAGCAGTGAGGGCAGGTGGGCCTACGAGCAGTACGTC. It codes for CASSEGRWAYEQYV.

The V gene is TRBV12-5, the J gene TRBJ1-1; 10 nucleotides agree with TRBD1. V dropped 6 bases and J dropped 5; count of bases not matched to a gene: 6. Germline CDR1 and CDR2: LGHNT and FRNRAP. The CDR3 sequence is 14 residues long. CDR3 sequence (DNA): TGTGCTAGTGGATGGGGGACAGGGGTGACTGAAGCTTTCTTT. Translating gives CASGWGTGVTEAFF.

Only a few counts were recorded for this clonotype. The rearrangement joins TRBV12-3 or TRBV12-4 to TRBJ2-7; 7 bases line up with TRBD1. V was clipped by 7 bases and J by 3 bases; unmatched bases: 6. The CDR3 consists of 13 residues. The CDR3 sequence is CASTRQGDYEQYF. The CDR3 DNA reads TGTGCCAGCACAAGACAGGGAGACTACGAGCAGTACTTC.

V gene TRBV20-1 combines with J gene TRBJ2-7; 13 bases are a match to TRBD2. The CDR3 is made up of 18 amino acids. Per germline, CDR1 DFQATT and CDR2 SNEGSKA (reference sequence). V dropped 1 base and J dropped 2; count of bases not matched to a gene: 11. For the CDR3, the DNA is TGCAGTGCTAGAGTCCCTCCGGGACTAGCGGGGAGACCCTACGAGCAGTACTTC. Translated, it gives CSARVPPGLAGRPYEQYF.

The J gene is TRBJ2-1, the V gene TRBV27; 10 positions agree with TRBD2. This CDR3 spans 15 amino acids. The J segment lost 7 bases and the V segment lost 7 bases, leaving 10 bases of the junction unmatched. The V gene's germline CDR1 is MNHEY and CDR2 SMNVEV (reference sequence). The chain's CDR3 is CASTTPSGGGNEQFF. CDR3 coding DNA: TGTGCCAGCACCACTCCTAGCGGGGGTGGAAATGAGCAGTTCTTC.

The chain is built from TRBV29-1 and TRBJ2-2, with a possible D match to TRBD1 (6 bases). Trimming took 7 bases from V and 6 from J, leaving 12 bases between them. The CDR3 has 12 residues. The germline gives CDR1 SQVTM, CDR2 ANQGSEA. CDR3 DNA sequence: TGCAGCGGGATAACAGGGTCCGGGGAGCTGTTTTTT. It specifies CSGITGSGELFF.

J is TRBJ2-1 and V is TRBV12-3 or TRBV12-4; D is ambiguous. The CDR3 is made up of 14 amino acids. The V end lost 2 bases, the J end lost 0 bases, and 5 bases lay between the germline ends. CDR3 amino acids: CASSLTISYNEQFF. Written as DNA, the CDR3 is TGTGCCAGCAGTTTAACGATCTCCTACAATGAGCAGTTCTTC.

This chain uses TRBV7-9 with TRBJ2-3; 8 bases fit TRBD2. Per germline, CDR1 SEHNR and CDR2 FQNEAQ (reference sequence). The CDR3 is made up of 18 amino acids. Trimming removed 6 bases from V and 2 bases from J; junction bases left unmatched: 16. The CDR3 sequence is CASRPWPSRAGVTDTQYF. For the CDR3, the DNA is TGTGCCAGCAGGCCCTGGCCGTCCAGAGCGGGGGTCACAGATACGCAGTATTTT.